What follows are 27 T cell receptor beta chains derived from one specimen sequenced in a study of Ad26.COV2.S vaccination and SARS-CoV-2 variants. TCRdb's copy holds only in-frame clones and misses some; the assay was immunoSEQ multiplex PCR. This sample has a few hundred thousand clones, with 90% found just once. As for treatment: roughly 18 received Ad26.COV2.S at low or high dose, single or two shots; 5 received placebo; per-sample allocation not given. Specimens were obtained on day 63 following the first vaccine or placebo injection. The sequencing here drew on peripheral blood, taken in a trial of Ad26.COV2.S vaccine versus placebo. The source is a person between 18 and 59 years old who received the Ad26.COV2.S COVID-19 vaccine or a placebo.

V and J are TRBV4-1 and TRBJ2-7, with D perhaps TRBD2 (7 bases). CDR3 size: 17 residues. Germline-derived CDR1 and CDR2 are MGHRA and YSYEKL. The V end lost 1 base, the J end lost 3 bases, and 19 bases lay between the germline ends. CDR3 loop: CASSQVEGGFTGYEQYF. For the CDR3, the DNA is TGCGCCAGCAGCCAAGTCGAGGGGGGGTTTACAGGCTACGAGCAGTACTTC.

The V call is TRBV5-1, the J call TRBJ2-2, with D maybe TRBD2 (5 bases). V dropped 4 bases and J dropped 1 base, with 14 bases sitting between them. The CDR3 runs to 16 residues. Germline V CDR1 and CDR2: SGHRS, YFSETQ. DNA for the CDR3: TGCGCCAGCAGCCCCCGGGCCCGGGAGAACACCGGGGAGCTGTTTTTT. It codes for CASSPRARENTGELFF.

The gene calls are TRBV9 and TRBJ2-3, with D unclear. V dropped 0 bases and J dropped 4 bases, with 12 bases sitting between them. The CDR3 has 15 amino acids. Germline assignment: CDR1 SGDLS and CDR2 YYNGEE. This chain's CDR3 is CASSVAEFPPDTQYF. For the CDR3, the DNA is TGTGCCAGCAGCGTAGCAGAGTTCCCCCCAGATACGCAGTATTTT. Full variable domain (rest looked up from reference TRBV9 and TRBJ2-3): DSGVTQTPKHLITATGQRVTLRCSPRSGDLSVYWYQQSLDQGLQFLIQYYNGEERAKGNILERFSAQQFPDLHSELNLSSLELGDSALYFCASSVAEFPPDTQYFGPGTRLTVL.

V usage is TRBV7-9 and J usage is TRBJ2-5; D is ambiguous. V was shortened by 8 bases and J by 1 base, with 11 bases between the two germline ends. The CDR3 sequence is 13 residues long. Germline V gene data show CDR1 as SEHNR and CDR2 as FQNEAQ (reference sequence). CDR3 amino acids: CASGRRLQETQYF. CDR3 DNA sequence: TGTGCCAGCGGGCGACGGCTCCAAGAGACCCAGTACTTC.

The rearrangement links TRBV21-1 to TRBJ2-3; the listed D gene, TRBD1, was not tested against the DNA. TRBV21-1 is described as a pseudogene. CDR3 length: 15 amino acids. The CDR3 DNA sequence: TGTGCCAGCAGTCCCAGGGAACAACTCACAGATACGCAGTATTTT. Protein: CASSPREQLTDTQYF.

This clone was counted once. The V gene is TRBV28, the J gene TRBJ2-3; 8 nucleotides line up with TRBD1. Per the germline V gene, CDR1 is MDHEN and CDR2 is SYDVKM. Trimming cost V 9 bases and J 3 bases; bases outside gene matches: 11. This CDR3 is built from 15 residues. In DNA, the CDR3 is TGTGCCAGTAACCGACAGGGGTTGGGGACAGATACGCAGTATTTT. Amino acids: CASNRQGLGTDTQYF.

The chain employs TRBV5-6 and TRBJ2-2; D unresolved. Trimming stripped 1 base from V and 1 base from J, with 2 bases between. The germline gives CDR1 SGHDT, CDR2 YYEEEE. The length of the CDR3 is 13 residues. CDR3 sequence reads: CASSLLNTGELFF. DNA of the CDR3: TGTGCCAGCAGCTTGTTGAACACCGGGGAGCTGTTTTTT.

The CDR3 loop is CASSIRQGHSTDTQYF. DNA for the CDR3: TGTGCCAGTAGTATACGTCAGGGCCACAGCACAGATACGCAGTATTTT. This chain connects TRBV19 to TRBJ2-3; maybe TRBD1 (5 bases). CDR1 and CDR2 from the germline V gene are LNHDA and SQIVND (reference sequence). V was pared by 2 bases and J by 0 bases, with 12 bases between. The CDR3 is made up of 16 amino acids.

The V gene is TRBV4-2, the J gene TRBJ2-7; perhaps TRBD1 as D (5 bases). Per germline, CDR1 LGHNA and CDR2 YNFKEQ. V lost 1 base, J lost 3 bases, and 13 bases lay in between. The CDR3 totals 15 residues. The CDR3 loop reads CASSQAGQGNYEQYF. Here the CDR3 DNA reads TGTGCCAGCAGCCAAGCCGGCCAGGGAAACTACGAGCAGTACTTC.

The chain carries TRBV7-2 and TRBJ2-2, with TRBD2 matching 9 bases. The CDR3 sequence is 16 residues long. The V gene end was trimmed by 5 bases and the J gene end by 0 bases; junction bases not matched to a gene: 4. Germline V gives CDR1 SGHTA, CDR2 FQGNSA. DNA of the CDR3: TGTGCCAGCAGCCGGACTAGCGTGGCGAACACCGGGGAGCTGTTTTTT. Its translation is CASSRTSVANTGELFF.

The chain recombines TRBV27 with TRBJ2-3, with a possible D match to TRBD2 (5 bases). Trimming took 4 bases from V and 2 from J, leaving 13 bases between them. Germline CDR1 MNHEY, CDR2 SMNVEV (reference sequence). There are 15 residues in the CDR3. The CDR3: CASSSGETFTDTQYF. CDR3 bases: TGTGCCAGCAGTTCCGGGGAGACCTTCACAGATACGCAGTATTTT.

This rearrangement joins TRBV15 to TRBJ2-2; 7 bases line up with TRBD1. CDR1 is LNHNV and CDR2 is YYDKDF in the germline V gene (reference sequence). CDR3 length equals 15 residues. V shed 4 bases and J 7 bases; nucleotides not matched to a gene: 9. In DNA, the CDR3 is TGTGCCACCAGCACCCTCTTACAGGGGAACGGGGAGCTGTTTTTT. It encodes CATSTLLQGNGELFF.

The rearrangement links TRBV20-1 to TRBJ2-5; D is unresolved. The CDR3 runs to 10 residues. Germline-derived CDR1 and CDR2 are DFQATT and SNEGSKA (reference sequence). V lost 3 bases and J lost 5, with 4 bases in between. As DNA, the CDR3 is TGCAGTGCTAGCCCGGAGACCCAGTACTTC. As protein: CSASPETQYF.

The V gene is TRBV24-1, the J gene TRBJ2-1; a possible D gene is TRBD1 (5 bases). With 6 bases removed from V and 7 bases from J, the gap between germline ends came to 15 bases. The CDR3 consists of 14 residues. The germline V gene encodes CDR1 KGHDR and CDR2 SFDVKD. The CDR3 loop is CATSPPTDYNEQFF. CDR3 nucleotide sequence: TGTGCCACCAGTCCACCGACAGATTATAATGAGCAGTTCTTC.

The chain is built from TRBV7-2 and TRBJ1-2; TRBD1 aligns across 10 bases. V lost 1 base and J lost 5; bases outside the gene matches: 4. CDR3 length: 15 residues. Per germline, CDR1 SGHTA and CDR2 FQGNSA. The CDR3 DNA is TGTGCCAGCAGCTTAGGGGACAGGGGTGGGTATGGCTACACCTTC. Translating gives CASSLGDRGGYGYTF. Complete variable domain (other parts from reference TRBV7-2 and TRBJ1-2): GAGVSQSPSNKVTEKGKDVELRCDPISGHTALYWYRQSLGQGLEFLIYFQGNSAPDKSGLPSDRFSAERTGGSVSTLTIQRTQQEDSAVYLCASSLGDRGGYGYTFGSGTRLTVV.

CDR3 region: CASSLPDRGGYTF. CDR3 DNA: TGTGCCAGCAGTTTACCCGACAGGGGGGGCTACACCTTC. J is TRBJ1-2 and V is TRBV28; 9 nucleotides match TRBD1. CDR1 and CDR2 from the germline V gene are MDHEN and SYDVKM. The CDR3 runs to 13 residues. V lost 2 bases, J lost 8 bases, and 3 bases stayed unmatched.

The chain joins TRBV7-2 to TRBJ2-2, with D perhaps being TRBD1 or TRBD2 (5 bases each). The CDR3 sequence is 16 residues long. Germline CDR1 SGHTA, CDR2 FQGNSA. The ends were cut back, 1 base at V and 6 bases at J, with 15 bases in the middle. The CDR3 reads CASSLDGFRGAGELFF. The DNA for the CDR3 is TGTGCCAGCAGCTTAGATGGGTTCCGGGGCGCCGGGGAGCTGTTTTTT.

The rearrangement joins TRBV11-3 to TRBJ1-1; D ambiguous. CDR3 length: 14 residues. Germline CDR1 SGHNT, CDR2 YENEEA. Deletions cut 1 base from V and 4 bases from J, with 10 bases between. CDR3 in amino acids: CASSLGGVGTEAFF. CDR3 bases: TGTGCCAGCAGCTTAGGGGGTGTGGGCACTGAAGCTTTCTTT. Complete variable domain (other parts from reference TRBV11-3 and TRBJ1-1): EAGVVQSPRYKIIEKKQPVAFWCNPISGHNTLYWYLQNLGQGPELLIRYENEEAVDDSQLPKDRFSAERLKGVDSTLKIQPAELGDSAVYLCASSLGGVGTEAFFGQGTRLTVV.

The chain employs TRBV5-1 and TRBJ2-5, with D hard to call. This CDR3 comprises 15 residues. The V end lost 0 bases, the J end lost 4 bases, and 13 bases lay between the germline ends. From germline, CDR1 is SGHRS and CDR2 YFSETQ. The CDR3 DNA is TGCGCCAGCAGCTTGGCCGAAACACTGGGAGAGACCCAGTACTTC. It translates to CASSLAETLGETQYF.

The rearrangement uses TRBV4-3 and TRBJ2-1; 11 bases map to TRBD1. The CDR3 is 17 residues long. Trimming removed 0 bases from V and 0 bases from J; junction bases left unmatched: 1. CDR1 and CDR2 from the germline V gene are LGHNA and YSLEER. Here the CDR3 reads CASSQDGTGGSYNEQFF. CDR3 sequence (DNA): TGCGCCAGCAGCCAAGATGGGACAGGGGGCTCCTACAATGAGCAGTTCTTC.

The chain carries TRBV6-2 or TRBV6-3 and TRBJ1-5; 8 bases align to TRBD1. Trimming took 3 bases from V and 7 from J; bases not matched to a gene: 5. The CDR3 loop spans 14 amino acids. From germline, CDR1 is MNHEY and CDR2 SVGEGT. CDR3 nucleotides: TGTGCCAGCAGTTATCAGGGGGCAAAACAGCCCCAGCATTTT. This translates into CASSYQGAKQPQHF.

This clone was detected only once. V gene TRBV6-5 combines with J gene TRBJ2-3, with a weak D call TRBD2 (5 bases). In germline, CDR1 is MNHEY, CDR2 SVGAGI. The CDR3 covers 13 residues. V lost 7 bases to trimming and J lost 5 bases, with 13 bases between them. The CDR3 nucleotides are TGTGCCAGCACCGGACTCGGGGTAGATACGCAGTATTTT. It encodes CASTGLGVDTQYF.

This chain links TRBV5-6 with TRBJ2-1; 10 bases align to TRBD2. There are 15 residues in the CDR3. Germline CDR1 and CDR2: SGHDT and YYEEEE. Losses at the gene ends were 2 bases for V and 9 bases for J; bases not matched to a gene: 8. CDR3: CASSFGLAGAFEQFF. CDR3 nucleotide sequence: TGTGCCAGCAGCTTCGGCCTAGCGGGAGCGTTTGAGCAGTTCTTC.

The chain recombines TRBV24-1 with TRBJ2-3, with a tentative D call TRBD1 (6 bases). This CDR3 has 14 residues. Germline V gene lookup returns CDR1 KGHDR and CDR2 SFDVKD. V lost 4 bases to trimming and J lost 4 bases, with 11 bases between them. CDR3 sequence: CATSDPAGADTQYF. Here the CDR3 DNA reads TGTGCCACCAGTGACCCGGCAGGGGCAGATACGCAGTATTTT.

The chain combines TRBV11-2 with TRBJ2-7; 9 bases line up with TRBD2. The CDR3 loop spans 14 amino acids. Germline CDR1 reads SGHAT; CDR2 reads FQNNGV. Unmatched junction bases numbered 4, after V lost 4 bases and J lost 3 bases. The CDR3, as DNA: TGTGCCAGCAGCTCCGGACTAGCGAACTACGAGCAGTACTTC. This codes for CASSSGLANYEQYF.

V and J are TRBV7-9 and TRBJ2-6; no firm D call. This CDR3 has 15 residues. V was clipped by 5 bases and J by 0 bases, with 8 bases between them. Germline V gene data show CDR1 as SEHNR and CDR2 as FQNEAQ (reference sequence). The CDR3 sequence: CASSPYNSGANVLTF. The CDR3 DNA follows: TGTGCCAGCAGCCCCTATAACTCTGGGGCCAACGTCCTGACTTTC.

The chain carries TRBV19 and TRBJ1-5; the match to TRBD1 covers 9 bases. In germline, CDR1 is LNHDA, CDR2 SQIVND (reference sequence). This CDR3 has 16 amino acids. V lost 5 bases and J lost 3; bases outside the gene matches: 8. CDR3 sequence (DNA): TGTGCCAGTAGTCCAACGGACAGGGGAAACAATCAGCCCCAGCATTTT. This gives the protein CASSPTDRGNNQPQHF.